This passage covers 16 T cell receptor beta chains from one sample sequenced in a study of regulatory T cells in long-lasting Graves disease. Time point reported: newly diagnosed GD, antithyroid drugs for less than 3 months. The TCR library used RNA extracted from PBMCs. TCR beta libraries were built with iRepertoire HTBI primers and Arm-PCR of CDR3 regions. A single record per CDR3 protein comes from TCRdb applying MiXCR to the multiplex PCR reads. Of about 470,000 distinct CDR3 sequences listed, 15% to 20% were seen once; the top ten hold 9% to 15%. This sample also appeared in a second study, on T cells in Graves' hyperthyroidism and ophthalmopathy.

Sequencing used peripheral blood mononuclear cells (PBMCs), obtained at new diagnosis, from a patient treated with antithyroid drugs. The receptors were gathered from a man aged 40-55 years with Graves disease.

This chain connects TRBV3-1 to TRBJ2-2; no clear D gene. Trimming took off 4 bases at V and 0 bases at J, with 12 bases between the two ends. Germline values: CDR1 LGHDT, CDR2 YNNKEL (reference sequence). This CDR3 contains 16 residues. The chain's CDR3 is CASSRVVGTNTGELFF. DNA for the CDR3: TGTGCCAGCAGCCGAGTTGTGGGGACGAACACCGGGGAGCTGTTTTTT.

This clonotype has just a few counts. The gene calls are TRBV19 and TRBJ2-7; no clear D. The CDR3 has 12 residues. Germline V gene data show CDR1 as LNHDA and CDR2 as SQIVND (reference sequence). Deletions cut 4 bases from V and 6 bases from J, with 10 bases between. CDR3 DNA: TGTGCCAGTAGTAACAAGGGTGGCGAGCAGTACTTC. Translated, it gives CASSNKGGEQYF.

This clonotype occurred many times. The chain is built from TRBV10-3 and TRBJ1-1; D is unclear. The CDR3 has 12 amino acids. Between the trimmed V and J ends, which lost 2 bases and 7 bases, there was a span of 8 bases. Germline loops: CDR1 ENHRY, CDR2 SYGVKD. CDR3 amino acids: CAISERDYEAFF. The DNA of the CDR3 is TGTGCCATCAGTGAGAGGGATTATGAAGCTTTCTTT.

In its sample, this clonotype was seen a few times. V is TRBV28 and J is TRBJ2-1; 10 bases are shared with TRBD1. The CDR3 length is 15 residues. Per germline, CDR1 MDHEN and CDR2 SYDVKM. Germline trimming cut 7 bases from V and 8 bases from J; bases unmatched to any gene: 11. The CDR3 DNA sequence: TGTGCCAGCATCAGACCGGGACAGGGGTCCCATGAGCAGTTCTTC. This sequence encodes CASIRPGQGSHEQFF.

This clonotype was seen more than once but under ten times. This chain's CDR3 is CASSTLQGGNTGELFF. The CDR3 region has the DNA TGTGCCAGTAGTACACTCCAGGGGGGGAACACCGGGGAGCTGTTTTTT. The chain joins TRBV19 to TRBJ2-2; D may be TRBD1 (7 bases). Between the trimmed V and J ends, which lost 4 bases and 1 base, there was a span of 13 bases. Germline loops: CDR1 LNHDA, CDR2 SQIVND (reference sequence). There are 16 residues in the CDR3.

At least ten counts were recorded for this clonotype. The chain has TRBV6-1 and TRBJ1-2; D is ambiguous. Between the trimmed V and J ends, which lost 8 bases and 6 bases, there was a span of 13 bases. Germline assignment: CDR1 MNHNS and CDR2 SASEGT. The CDR3 contains 12 residues. The CDR3 region has the DNA TGTGCCAGCTATTCTCCCTTTAATGGCTACACCTTC. Translation: CASYSPFNGYTF.

This chain uses TRBV5-1 with TRBJ2-5; 13 nucleotides line up with TRBD2. The ends lost 4 bases at V and 4 bases at J; junction bases unmatched: 10. CDR1 and CDR2 from the germline V gene are SGHRS and YFSETQ. The CDR3 has 17 residues. The CDR3, as DNA: TGCGCCAGCAGCCTCAGGACTAGCGGGAGTTTTGGAGAGACCCAGTACTTC. It encodes CASSLRTSGSFGETQYF.

This clonotype has only a few counts. The rearrangement links TRBV19 to TRBJ2-1, with no clear D. The CDR3 totals 11 residues. Trimming shortened V by 4 bases and J by 7 bases, and 5 bases separated the two germline ends. Germline V gene sequence: CDR1 LNHDA, CDR2 SQIVND (reference sequence). The CDR3 DNA reads TGTGCCAGTAGTACCGGGAATGAGCAGTTCTTC. Its protein is CASSTGNEQFF.

This clonotype has at least ten counts. The rearrangement links TRBV2 to TRBJ2-3; TRBD1 or TRBD2 may be the D gene (5 bases each). CDR1 and CDR2 from the germline V gene are SNHLY and FYNNEI. The CDR3 contains 13 residues. With 3 bases removed from V and 14 bases from J, the gap between germline ends came to 18 bases. The chain's CDR3 is CASSEGVNRPGYF. CDR3 bases: TGTGCCAGCAGTGAGGGGGTGAACAGGCCCGGGTATTTT. Full variable domain (outside the CDR3, taken from reference TRBV2 and TRBJ2-3): EPEVTQTPSHQVTQMGQEVILRCVPISNHLYFYWYRQILGQKVEFLVSFYNNEISEKSEIFDDQFSVERPDGSNFTLKIRSTKLEDSAMYFCASSEGVNRPGYFGPGTRLTVL.

This chain connects TRBV24-1 to TRBJ1-5; 7 nucleotides match TRBD1. Unmatched junction bases numbered 9, after V lost 2 bases and J lost 0 bases. Germline V gene sequence: CDR1 KGHDR, CDR2 SFDVKD. This CDR3 has 18 amino acids. The CDR3 loop is CATSDSRTGRYSNQPQHF. DNA of the CDR3: TGTGCCACCAGTGATTCCAGGACAGGTCGATATAGCAATCAGCCCCAGCATTTT.

This chain uses TRBV20-1 with TRBJ2-3, with D maybe TRBD2 (6 bases). The CDR3 is 15 amino acids. Germline lookup yields CDR1 DFQATT and CDR2 SNEGSKA (reference sequence). Deletions cut 3 bases from V and 3 bases from J, with 16 bases between. The CDR3 sequence: CSASALARRTDTQYF. Here the CDR3 DNA reads TGCAGTGCTAGCGCCCTAGCGAGAAGGACAGATACGCAGTATTTT.

This clonotype was recorded many times. The gene calls are TRBV28 and TRBJ1-1; D remains ambiguous. Per the germline V gene, CDR1 is MDHEN and CDR2 is SYDVKM. This CDR3 is 13 amino acids long. Trimming stripped 8 bases from V and 4 bases from J, with 14 bases between. The DNA for the CDR3 is TGTGCCAGCGGCTATGGGGTTGGCACTGAAGCTTTCTTT. Translating it yields CASGYGVGTEAFF.

This clonotype was seen more than once but under ten times. The chain uses TRBV30 and TRBJ1-5; possible D gene TRBD1, 5 bases. Germline V gene lookup returns CDR1 GTSNPN and CDR2 SVGIG (reference sequence). There are 14 residues in the CDR3. V lost 1 base and J lost 4, with 11 bases in between. The chain's CDR3 is CAWSGEGINQPQHF. The CDR3 DNA reads TGTGCCTGGAGTGGGGAGGGGATTAATCAGCCCCAGCATTTT.

The chain links TRBV29-1 to TRBJ1-1; no definite D call. The CDR3 has 13 residues. The V end was cut by 6 bases, the J end by 6 bases, with 17 bases between. Looked up from germline, CDR1 is SQVTM and CDR2 is ANQGSEA. DNA of the CDR3: TGCAGCGTAGCCCATTCGGAGATCTCTGAAGCTTTCTTT. Encoded protein: CSVAHSEISEAFF.

The V and J genes are TRBV12-3 or TRBV12-4 and TRBJ1-2; tentative D call: TRBD1 (5 bases). The CDR3 is made up of 17 amino acids. The ends were cut back, 4 bases at V and 4 bases at J, with 22 bases in the middle. The CDR3: CASSSTRVGTNLYGYTF. CDR3 nucleotides: TGTGCCAGCAGTTCCACTCGGGTAGGGACCAACCTCTATGGCTACACCTTC.

In this sample, this clonotype turned up many times. The chain links TRBV30 to TRBJ2-1; 11 positions agree with TRBD2. The CDR3 has 14 residues. With V trimmed by 7 bases and J by 7 bases, 9 bases remained unmatched. CDR1 is GTSNPN, CDR2 SVGIG, per germline (reference sequence). As DNA, the CDR3 is TGTGCCTCGTTCGTAGCGGGAGGGAGGAATGAGCAGTTCTTC. It specifies CASFVAGGRNEQFF.